This T cell receptor beta chain was sequenced in a study of T cells expressing NK-cell markers. The germline CDR1 and CDR2 sequences are SGDLS and YYNGEE. The CDR3 extends over 17 amino acids. Note on this clonotype: The antigen is unknown.

For each CDR3 protein, TCRdb gives one entry from its re-call of the 5' RACE reads, without DNA. This table holds about 430,000 distinct CDR3 sequences. Study results and limitations: Of the CD8+ T cells in five or six donors, 1.0-7.0% belonged to dominant NKG2C+ clonotypes.

The TCR comes from a woman aged 45 to 65 in good health. J is TRBJ2-1 and V is TRBV9; the D call of TRBD2 rests on TCRdb alone, since no DNA is present to check it. Sequencing used blood T cells: a sorted CD56 or NKG2C T cell subset, CD4+ or CD8+ T cells, or bulk PBMC T cells (not recorded which). This CDR3 reads CASSAPGTSGGYNEQFF.